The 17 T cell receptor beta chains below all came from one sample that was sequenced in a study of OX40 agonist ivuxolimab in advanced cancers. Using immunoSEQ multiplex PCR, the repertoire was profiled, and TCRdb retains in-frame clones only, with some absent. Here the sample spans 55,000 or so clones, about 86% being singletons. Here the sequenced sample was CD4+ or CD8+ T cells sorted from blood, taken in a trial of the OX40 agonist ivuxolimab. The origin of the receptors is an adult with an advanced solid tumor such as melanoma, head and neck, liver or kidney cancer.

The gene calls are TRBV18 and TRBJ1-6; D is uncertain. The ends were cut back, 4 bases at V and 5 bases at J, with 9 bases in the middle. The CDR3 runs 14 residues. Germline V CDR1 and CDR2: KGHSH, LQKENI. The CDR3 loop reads CASSLPQNNSPLHF. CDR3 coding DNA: TGTGCCAGCTCACTACCGCAGAATAATTCACCCCTCCACTTT.

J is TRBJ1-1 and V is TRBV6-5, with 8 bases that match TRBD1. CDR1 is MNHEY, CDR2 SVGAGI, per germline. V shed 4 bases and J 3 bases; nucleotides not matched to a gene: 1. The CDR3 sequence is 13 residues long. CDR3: CASSSRGHTEAFF. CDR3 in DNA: TGTGCCAGCAGTTCCAGGGGGCACACTGAAGCTTTCTTT.

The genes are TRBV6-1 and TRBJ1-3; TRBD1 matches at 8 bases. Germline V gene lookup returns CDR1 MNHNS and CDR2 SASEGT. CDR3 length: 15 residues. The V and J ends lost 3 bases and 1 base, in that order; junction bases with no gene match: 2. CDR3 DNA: TGTGCCAGCAGTGAGGACAGGGCTTCTGGAAACACCATATATTTT. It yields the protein CASSEDRASGNTIYF.

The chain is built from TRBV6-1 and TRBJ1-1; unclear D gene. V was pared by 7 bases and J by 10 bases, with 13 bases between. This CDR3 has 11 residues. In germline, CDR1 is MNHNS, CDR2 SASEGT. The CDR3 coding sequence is TGTGCCAGCACCCAAGGACGCGTAGCTTTCTTT. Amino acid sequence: CASTQGRVAFF.

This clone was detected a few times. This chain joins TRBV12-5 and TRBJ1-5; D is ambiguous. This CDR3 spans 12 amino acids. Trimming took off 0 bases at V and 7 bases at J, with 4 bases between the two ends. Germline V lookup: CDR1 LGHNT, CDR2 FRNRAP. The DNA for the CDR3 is TGTGCTAGTGGTTTGGTGGGCCAGCCCCAGCATTTT. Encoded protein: CASGLVGQPQHF.

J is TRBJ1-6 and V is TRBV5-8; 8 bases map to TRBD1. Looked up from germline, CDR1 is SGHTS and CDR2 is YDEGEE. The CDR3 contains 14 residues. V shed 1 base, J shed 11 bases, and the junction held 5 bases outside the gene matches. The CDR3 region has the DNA TGTGCCAGCAGCTTGTTCGACAGGGGCACACCCCTCCACTTT. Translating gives CASSLFDRGTPLHF.

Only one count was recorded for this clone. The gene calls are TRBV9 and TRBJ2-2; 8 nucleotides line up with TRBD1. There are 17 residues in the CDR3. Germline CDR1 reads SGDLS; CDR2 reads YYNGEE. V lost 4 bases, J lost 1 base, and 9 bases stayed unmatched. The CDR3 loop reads CASSTRQGTGNTGELFF. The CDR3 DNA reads TGTGCCAGCAGCACCCGACAGGGGACGGGGAACACCGGGGAGCTGTTTTTT.

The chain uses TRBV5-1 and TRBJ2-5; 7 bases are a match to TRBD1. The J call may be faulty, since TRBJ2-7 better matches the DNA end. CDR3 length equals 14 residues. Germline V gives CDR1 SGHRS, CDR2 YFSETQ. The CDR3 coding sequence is TGCGCCAGCAGTCGAGACAGGGACTCCTACGAGCAGTACTTC. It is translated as CASSRDRDSYEQYF.

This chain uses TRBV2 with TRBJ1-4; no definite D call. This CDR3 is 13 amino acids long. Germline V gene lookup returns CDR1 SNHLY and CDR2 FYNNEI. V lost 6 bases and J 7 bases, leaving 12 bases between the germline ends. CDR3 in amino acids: CASSFGMGEKLFF. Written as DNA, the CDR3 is TGTGCCAGCAGCTTTGGAATGGGTGAAAAACTGTTTTTT.

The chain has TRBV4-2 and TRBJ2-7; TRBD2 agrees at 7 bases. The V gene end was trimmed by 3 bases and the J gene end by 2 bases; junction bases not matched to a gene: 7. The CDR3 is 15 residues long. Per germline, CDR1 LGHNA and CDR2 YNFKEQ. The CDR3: CASSQTLADPYEQYF. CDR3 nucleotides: TGTGCCAGCAGCCAGACCCTAGCGGACCCCTACGAGCAGTACTTC.

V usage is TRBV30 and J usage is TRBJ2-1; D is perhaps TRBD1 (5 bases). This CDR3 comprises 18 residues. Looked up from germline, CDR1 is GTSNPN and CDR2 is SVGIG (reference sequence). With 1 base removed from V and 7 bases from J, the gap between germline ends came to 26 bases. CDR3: CAWSASFWGRAMGNEQFF. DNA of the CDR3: TGTGCCTGGAGTGCCTCATTTTGGGGCAGGGCGATGGGGAATGAGCAGTTCTTC.

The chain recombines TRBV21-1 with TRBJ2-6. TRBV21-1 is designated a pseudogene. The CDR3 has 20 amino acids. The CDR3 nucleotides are TGTGCCAGCAGCAAAAGGGATGTGGGCAGGTTACACTCTGGGGCCAACGTCCTGACTTTC. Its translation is CASSKRDVGRLHSGANVLTF.

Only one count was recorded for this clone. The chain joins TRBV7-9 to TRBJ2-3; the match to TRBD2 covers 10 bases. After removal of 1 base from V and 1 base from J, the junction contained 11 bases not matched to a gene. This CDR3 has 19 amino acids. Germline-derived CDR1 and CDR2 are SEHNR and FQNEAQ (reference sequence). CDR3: CASSLVSLGLAGGTDTQYF. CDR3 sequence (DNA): TGTGCCAGCAGCTTAGTATCTTTGGGGCTAGCGGGGGGCACAGATACGCAGTATTTT.

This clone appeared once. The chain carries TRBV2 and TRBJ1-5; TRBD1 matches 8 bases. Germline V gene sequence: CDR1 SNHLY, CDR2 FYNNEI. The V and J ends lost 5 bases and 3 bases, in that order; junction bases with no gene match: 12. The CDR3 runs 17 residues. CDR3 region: CASSLDRGRYNNQPQHF. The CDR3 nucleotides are TGTGCCAGCAGTCTAGACAGGGGAAGGTATAACAATCAGCCCCAGCATTTT.

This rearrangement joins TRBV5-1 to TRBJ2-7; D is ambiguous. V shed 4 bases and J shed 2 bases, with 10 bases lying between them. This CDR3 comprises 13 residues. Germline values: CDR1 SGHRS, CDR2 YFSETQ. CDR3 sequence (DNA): TGCGCCAGCAGCATAGGTACCCCCTACGAGCAGTACTTC. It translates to CASSIGTPYEQYF. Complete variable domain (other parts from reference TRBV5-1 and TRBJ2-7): KAGVTQTPRYLIKTRGQQVTLSCSPISGHRSVSWYQQTPGQGLQFLFEYFSETQRNKGNFPGRFSGRQFSNSRSEMNVSTLELGDSALYLCASSIGTPYEQYFGPGTRLTVT.

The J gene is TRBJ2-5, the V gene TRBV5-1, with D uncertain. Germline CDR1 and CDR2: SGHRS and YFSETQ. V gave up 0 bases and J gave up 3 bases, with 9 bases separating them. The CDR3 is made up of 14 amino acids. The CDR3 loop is CASSLDRLEETQYF. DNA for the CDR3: TGCGCCAGCAGCTTGGATCGGTTAGAAGAGACCCAGTACTTC. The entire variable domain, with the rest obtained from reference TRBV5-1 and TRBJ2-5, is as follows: KAGVTQTPRYLIKTRGQQVTLSCSPISGHRSVSWYQQTPGQGLQFLFEYFSETQRNKGNFPGRFSGRQFSNSRSEMNVSTLELGDSALYLCASSLDRLEETQYFGPGTRLLVL.

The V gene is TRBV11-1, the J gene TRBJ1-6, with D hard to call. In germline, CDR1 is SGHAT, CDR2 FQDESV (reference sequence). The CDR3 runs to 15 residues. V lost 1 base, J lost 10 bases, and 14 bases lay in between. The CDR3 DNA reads TGTGCCAGCAGCTTAGGCGCGGTTGCGCGCTCACCCCTCCACTTT. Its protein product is CASSLGAVARSPLHF.